A single sample gave rise to the 24 T cell receptor beta chains below, sequenced in a study of T cell changes during pregnancy in multiple sclerosis. Only in-frame clones appear in the TCRdb table, and some are missing; sequencing was by immunoSEQ multiplex PCR. The table records under 85,000 clones, around 90% of them present only once. The sequences come from CD4+ T cells from peripheral blood mononuclear cells, collected in the second trimester of pregnancy. The receptors here all came from a female donor with multiple sclerosis, enrolled in a pregnancy study.

The V and J genes are TRBV2 and TRBJ1-2; 8 bases match TRBD1. V dropped 7 bases and J dropped 5; count of bases not matched to a gene: 9. Germline-derived CDR1 and CDR2 are SNHLY and FYNNEI. The CDR3 totals 14 residues. The CDR3 sequence: CASNSGQALYGYTF. In DNA, the CDR3 is TGTGCCAGCAACTCGGGACAGGCGTTATATGGCTACACCTTC.

The chain recombines TRBV28 with TRBJ2-7; 13 bases agree with TRBD2. Trimming took 1 base from V and 5 from J; bases not matched to a gene: 11. The germline V gene has CDR1 MDHEN and CDR2 SYDVKM. CDR3 size: 18 residues. The CDR3 nucleotides read TGTGCCAGCAGTTTATATTTCAGGGGGACTAGCGGGACCCACGAGCAGTACTTC. This sequence encodes CASSLYFRGTSGTHEQYF.

This clone was seen a single time. The genes are TRBV28 and TRBJ2-6; maybe TRBD2 (6 bases). The length of the CDR3 is 15 residues. V dropped 7 bases and J dropped 3 bases, with 13 bases sitting between them. The V gene's germline CDR1 is MDHEN and CDR2 SYDVKM. CDR3 sequence (DNA): TGTGCCAGCACCCGCCCGGGGGATGGGGCCAACGTCCTGACTTTC. The encoded protein is CASTRPGDGANVLTF.

The rearrangement uses TRBV27 and TRBJ1-2; D is perhaps TRBD1 (6 bases). Germline loops: CDR1 MNHEY, CDR2 SMNVEV (reference sequence). The CDR3 covers 13 residues. The DNA for the CDR3 is TGTGTCGCATCGAGGGGGTTCGGCTATGGCTACACCTTC. Translating gives CVASRGFGYGYTF.

This chain uses TRBV7-2 with TRBJ1-2; the D gene is possibly TRBD1 (5 bases). Trimming shortened V by 1 base and J by 8 bases, and 8 bases separated the two germline ends. The CDR3 length is 12 residues. Germline V gene data show CDR1 as SGHTA and CDR2 as FQGNSA. In DNA form, the CDR3 reads TGTGCCAGCAGCTTAGACAGGACGGGCTACACCTTC. It codes for CASSLDRTGYTF.

A single count supports this clone. This rearrangement joins TRBV12-5 to TRBJ1-6; 8 bases are shared with TRBD1. V was pared by 0 bases and J by 9 bases, with 7 bases of the junction left unmatched. Germline CDR1 and CDR2: LGHNT and FRNRAP. The CDR3 length is 16 residues. This CDR3 is CASGLVLGQGSSPLHF. Here the CDR3 DNA reads TGTGCTAGTGGTTTGGTCCTAGGACAGGGAAGTTCACCCCTCCACTTT. Full variable domain (remainder filled in from reference TRBV12-5 and TRBJ1-6): DARVTQTPRHKVTEMGQEVTMRCQPILGHNTVFWYRQTMMQGLELLAYFRNRAPLDDSGMPKDRFSAEMPDATLATLKIQPSEPRDSAVYFCASGLVLGQGSSPLHFGNGTRLTVT.

V is TRBV2 and J is TRBJ2-3; D call uncertain. CDR1 and CDR2 (germline): SNHLY, FYNNEI. V lost 7 bases and J lost 4, with 15 bases in between. The CDR3 has 14 amino acids. CDR3 in amino acids: CASTLLTWADTQYF. The CDR3 nucleotides are TGTGCCAGCACCTTACTGACTTGGGCAGATACGCAGTATTTT.

The CDR3 DNA sequence: TGTGCCAGCAGTAAAGCGGGGAAGCGGGGGAGCACAGATACGCAGTATTTT. It specifies CASSKAGKRGSTDTQYF. The chain couples TRBV7-6 to TRBJ2-3, with TRBD2 matching 8 bases. Germline-derived CDR1 and CDR2 are SGHVS and FNYEAQ. The CDR3 sequence is 17 residues long. Germline trimming cut 6 bases from V and 0 bases from J; bases unmatched to any gene: 11.

This clone occurred once. Germline is not matched at one junction end, which may reflect a read error. This sequence joins TRBV7-7 and TRBJ2-2; 9 bases map to TRBD2. The CDR3 has 17 residues. The germline CDR1 and CDR2 sequences are SSHAT and FNYEAQ (reference sequence). This chain's CDR3 is CASSPKAAGGPTGELFF. CDR3 sequence (DNA): TGTGCTAGCAGCCCCAAGGCTGCGGGAGGGCCCACCGGGGAGCTGTTTTTT.

The gene calls are TRBV6-6 and TRBJ2-5, with D unresolved. Trimming pared 7 bases from V and 1 base from J, leaving 4 bases between. The CDR3 extends over 11 amino acids. Germline CDR1 MNHNY, CDR2 SVGAGI (reference sequence). The CDR3 is CASTVQETQYF. The DNA of the CDR3 is TGTGCCAGCACAGTCCAAGAGACCCAGTACTTC.

The chain joins TRBV19 to TRBJ1-4, with D possibly matching TRBD1 (6 bases). V lost 5 bases and J lost 8, with 24 bases in between. Germline CDR1 LNHDA, CDR2 SQIVND (reference sequence). The CDR3 consists of 17 residues. The CDR3 region has the DNA TGTGCCAGTAGTCCTACCGGGACATTCTCTATTGGGGAAAAACTGTTTTTT. This codes for CASSPTGTFSIGEKLFF.

This clone has a single count. The CDR3 DNA follows: TGTGCCAGCAGCGAAGGACAGTATTCAGATACGCAGTATTTT. It is translated as CASSEGQYSDTQYF. The J gene is TRBJ2-3, the V gene TRBV7-9; tentatively, D is TRBD1 (6 bases). Germline V CDR1 and CDR2: SEHNR, FQNEAQ (reference sequence). The V gene lost 5 bases and the J gene lost 4 bases, with 13 bases spanning the gap. The CDR3 runs to 14 residues.

The chain links TRBV7-9 to TRBJ1-1; D may be TRBD1 (5 bases). The CDR3 is 15 residues long. The ends were cut back, 2 bases at V and 1 base at J, with 11 bases in the middle. CDR1 SEHNR and CDR2 FQNEAQ come from the germline V gene (reference sequence). CDR3 coding DNA: TGTGCCAGCAGCTTATATATGACAGCGAACACTGAAGCTTTCTTT. It specifies CASSLYMTANTEAFF.

This chain connects TRBV29-1 to TRBJ1-1; 11 bases align to TRBD1. V lost 6 bases and J lost 5; bases outside the gene matches: 11. CDR3 length equals 15 residues. Germline V CDR1 and CDR2: SQVTM, ANQGSEA. The chain's CDR3 is CSVYGTGGMWTEAFF. As DNA, the CDR3 is TGCAGCGTCTACGGGACAGGGGGAATGTGGACTGAAGCTTTCTTT.

The chain is built from TRBV28 and TRBJ2-7, with a possible D match to TRBD2 (6 bases). The germline V and J ends were trimmed by 2 bases and 2 bases, with 16 bases remaining between them. Germline loops: CDR1 MDHEN, CDR2 SYDVKM. This CDR3 spans 16 amino acids. The CDR3 DNA reads TGTGCCAGCAGTTTACCCCTAGCGCCCAGGACCTACGAGCAGTACTTC. Residues: CASSLPLAPRTYEQYF.

This clone was recorded a few times. This rearrangement joins TRBV10-3 to TRBJ1-2, with D possibly matching TRBD1 (5 bases). Per the germline V gene, CDR1 is ENHRY and CDR2 is SYGVKD. The V and J ends lost 6 bases and 5 bases respectively, with 16 bases between them. CDR3 length: 14 amino acids. The CDR3 spells CAIRPLQERYGYTF. The DNA of the CDR3 is TGTGCCATCAGGCCGTTACAGGAACGGTATGGCTACACCTTC.

This clone showed up just a few times. V is TRBV29-1 and J is TRBJ1-1; D is ambiguous. The CDR3 totals 12 residues. The V gene's germline CDR1 is SQVTM and CDR2 ANQGSEA. Between the trimmed V and J ends, which lost 4 bases and 1 base, there was a span of 7 bases. The CDR3 bases are TGCAGCGTTGTCCCCAGGAACACTGAAGCTTTCTTT. It encodes CSVVPRNTEAFF.

The chain combines TRBV14 with TRBJ2-2; no reliable D call. With 6 bases removed from V and 0 bases from J, the gap between germline ends came to 11 bases. In germline, CDR1 is SGHDN, CDR2 FVKESK. The CDR3 runs to 15 residues. Written as DNA, the CDR3 is TGTGCCAGCAGGCCAACAGCAACGAACACCGGGGAGCTGTTTTTT. Protein product: CASRPTATNTGELFF.

The chain's CDR3 is CASQSPPGGYTF. The CDR3 DNA reads TGTGCCAGCCAGTCCCCTCCTGGTGGCTACACCTTC. The chain couples TRBV6-6 to TRBJ1-2; D gene uncertain. The V and J ends lost 8 bases and 7 bases respectively, with 14 bases between them. Germline values: CDR1 MNHNY, CDR2 SVGAGI (reference sequence). The CDR3 is made up of 12 amino acids.

The chain employs TRBV18 and TRBJ2-1, with D perhaps matching TRBD1 (5 bases). Trimming took off 1 base at V and 3 bases at J, with 13 bases between the two ends. This CDR3 region has 16 residues. Germline V CDR1 and CDR2: KGHSH, LQKENI. The CDR3 DNA follows: TGTGCCAGCTCACCACTAGGGCCCGGACACTACAATGAGCAGTTCTTC. Translation gives CASSPLGPGHYNEQFF.

This clone was recorded a few times. V is TRBV12-5 and J is TRBJ2-7, with a weak D call TRBD2 (7 bases). Germline V CDR1 and CDR2: LGHNT, FRNRAP. V shed 0 bases and J shed 6 bases, with 15 bases lying between them. The CDR3 is 15 amino acids. The CDR3 sequence is CASGLVGGGWVEQYF. CDR3 sequence (DNA): TGTGCTAGTGGTTTGGTAGGGGGGGGCTGGGTCGAGCAGTACTTC.

This chain links TRBV19 with TRBJ1-5; D is uncertain. Trimming removed 5 bases from V and 0 bases from J, with 17 bases in between. The germline V gene has CDR1 LNHDA and CDR2 SQIVND (reference sequence). This CDR3 region has 17 residues. In nucleotides, the CDR3 is TGTGCCAGTAGTTCCGGACGGGAAATTTATAGCAATCAGCCCCAGCATTTT. It encodes CASSSGREIYSNQPQHF.

In regard to this clone: Germline and junction disagree at one end, which may indicate a read error. The gene calls are TRBV7-9 and TRBJ1-1; 8 positions match TRBD1. The length of the CDR3 is 13 residues. The germline gives CDR1 SEHNR, CDR2 FQNEAQ (reference sequence). The CDR3 region has the DNA TGTGCCAGCAGCCGAGGACAGGGCACTGAGGCTTTCTTT. Protein sequence: CASSRGQGTEAFF.

In this sample, this clone turned up a few times. The chain combines TRBV28 with TRBJ1-2; D is unresolved. CDR3 length: 13 residues. Germline V lookup: CDR1 MDHEN, CDR2 SYDVKM. V dropped 7 bases and J dropped 0 bases, with 9 bases sitting between them. This CDR3 is CASTLEANYGYTF. The CDR3 region has the DNA TGTGCCAGCACCCTAGAAGCTAACTATGGCTACACCTTC.